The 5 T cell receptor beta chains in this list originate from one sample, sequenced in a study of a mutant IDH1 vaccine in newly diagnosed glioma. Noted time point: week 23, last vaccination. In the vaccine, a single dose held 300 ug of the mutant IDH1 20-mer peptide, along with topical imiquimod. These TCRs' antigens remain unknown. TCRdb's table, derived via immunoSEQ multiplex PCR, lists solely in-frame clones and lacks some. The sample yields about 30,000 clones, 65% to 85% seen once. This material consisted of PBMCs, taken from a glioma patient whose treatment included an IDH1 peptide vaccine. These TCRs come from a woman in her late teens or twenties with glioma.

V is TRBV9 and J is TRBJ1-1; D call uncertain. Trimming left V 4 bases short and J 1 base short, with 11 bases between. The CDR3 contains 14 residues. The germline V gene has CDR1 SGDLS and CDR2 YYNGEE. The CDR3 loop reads CASSQGLTNTEAFF. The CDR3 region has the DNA TGTGCCAGCAGCCAAGGACTGACGAACACTGAAGCTTTCTTT.

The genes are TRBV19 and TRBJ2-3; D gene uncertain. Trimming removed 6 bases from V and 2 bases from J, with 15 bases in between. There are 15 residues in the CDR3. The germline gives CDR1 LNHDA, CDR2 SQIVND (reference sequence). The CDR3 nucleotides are TGTGCCAGTAGGCTATCAGGTACCCACACAGATACGCAGTATTTT. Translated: CASRLSGTHTDTQYF.

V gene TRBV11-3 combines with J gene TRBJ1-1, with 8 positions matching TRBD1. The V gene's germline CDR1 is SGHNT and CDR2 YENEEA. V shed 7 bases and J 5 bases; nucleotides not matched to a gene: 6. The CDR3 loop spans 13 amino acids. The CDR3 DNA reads TGTGCCAGCAACTCGGACAGGGTGACTGAAGCTTTCTTT. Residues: CASNSDRVTEAFF.

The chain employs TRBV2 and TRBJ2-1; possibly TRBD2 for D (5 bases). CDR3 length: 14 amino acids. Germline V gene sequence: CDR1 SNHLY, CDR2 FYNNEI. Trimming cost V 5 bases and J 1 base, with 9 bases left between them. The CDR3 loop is CASSYTSSYNEQFF. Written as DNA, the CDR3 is TGTGCCAGCAGTTATACTAGTTCCTACAATGAGCAGTTCTTC.

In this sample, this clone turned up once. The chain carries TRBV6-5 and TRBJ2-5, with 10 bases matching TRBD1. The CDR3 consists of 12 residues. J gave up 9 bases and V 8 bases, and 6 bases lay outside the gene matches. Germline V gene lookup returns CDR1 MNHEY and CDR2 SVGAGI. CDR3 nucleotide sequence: TGTGCCAGCTGGGGGACAGGGGTTGCCCAGTACTTC. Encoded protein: CASWGTGVAQYF.